Sequencing of this T cell receptor beta chain was carried out in a study of ipilimumab plus nivolumab after autologous stem cell transplantation. Across the whole study: DLBCL patients had primary refractory or relapsed disease.

The germline CDR1 and CDR2 sequences are SEHNR and FQNEAQ (reference sequence). Germline trimming cut 5 bases from V and 6 bases from J; bases unmatched to any gene: 11. The CDR3 is 16 amino acids. The table came from immunoSEQ multiplex PCR; TCRdb's copy has only in-frame clones and leaves some out. The data hold about 22,000 clones, with less than 85% observed a single time. Starting 14 to 28 days after autologous transplant, ipilimumab 1 mg/kg was given. Through week 26, nivolumab 3 mg/kg IV was given weeks 1, 4, 7, 10, then biweekly. This sequence joins TRBV7-9 and TRBJ2-1, with 9 bases aligning to TRBD1. The receptor was derived from a male donor with diffuse large B-cell lymphoma. The sequences come from PBMCs, collected in a trial of ipilimumab plus nivolumab as post-transplant consolidation. The CDR3 DNA reads as TGTGCCAGCAGCCCCCGCTTCGGGACAGGGTCCAATGAGCAGTTCTTC. Translation gives CASSPRFGTGSNEQFF.